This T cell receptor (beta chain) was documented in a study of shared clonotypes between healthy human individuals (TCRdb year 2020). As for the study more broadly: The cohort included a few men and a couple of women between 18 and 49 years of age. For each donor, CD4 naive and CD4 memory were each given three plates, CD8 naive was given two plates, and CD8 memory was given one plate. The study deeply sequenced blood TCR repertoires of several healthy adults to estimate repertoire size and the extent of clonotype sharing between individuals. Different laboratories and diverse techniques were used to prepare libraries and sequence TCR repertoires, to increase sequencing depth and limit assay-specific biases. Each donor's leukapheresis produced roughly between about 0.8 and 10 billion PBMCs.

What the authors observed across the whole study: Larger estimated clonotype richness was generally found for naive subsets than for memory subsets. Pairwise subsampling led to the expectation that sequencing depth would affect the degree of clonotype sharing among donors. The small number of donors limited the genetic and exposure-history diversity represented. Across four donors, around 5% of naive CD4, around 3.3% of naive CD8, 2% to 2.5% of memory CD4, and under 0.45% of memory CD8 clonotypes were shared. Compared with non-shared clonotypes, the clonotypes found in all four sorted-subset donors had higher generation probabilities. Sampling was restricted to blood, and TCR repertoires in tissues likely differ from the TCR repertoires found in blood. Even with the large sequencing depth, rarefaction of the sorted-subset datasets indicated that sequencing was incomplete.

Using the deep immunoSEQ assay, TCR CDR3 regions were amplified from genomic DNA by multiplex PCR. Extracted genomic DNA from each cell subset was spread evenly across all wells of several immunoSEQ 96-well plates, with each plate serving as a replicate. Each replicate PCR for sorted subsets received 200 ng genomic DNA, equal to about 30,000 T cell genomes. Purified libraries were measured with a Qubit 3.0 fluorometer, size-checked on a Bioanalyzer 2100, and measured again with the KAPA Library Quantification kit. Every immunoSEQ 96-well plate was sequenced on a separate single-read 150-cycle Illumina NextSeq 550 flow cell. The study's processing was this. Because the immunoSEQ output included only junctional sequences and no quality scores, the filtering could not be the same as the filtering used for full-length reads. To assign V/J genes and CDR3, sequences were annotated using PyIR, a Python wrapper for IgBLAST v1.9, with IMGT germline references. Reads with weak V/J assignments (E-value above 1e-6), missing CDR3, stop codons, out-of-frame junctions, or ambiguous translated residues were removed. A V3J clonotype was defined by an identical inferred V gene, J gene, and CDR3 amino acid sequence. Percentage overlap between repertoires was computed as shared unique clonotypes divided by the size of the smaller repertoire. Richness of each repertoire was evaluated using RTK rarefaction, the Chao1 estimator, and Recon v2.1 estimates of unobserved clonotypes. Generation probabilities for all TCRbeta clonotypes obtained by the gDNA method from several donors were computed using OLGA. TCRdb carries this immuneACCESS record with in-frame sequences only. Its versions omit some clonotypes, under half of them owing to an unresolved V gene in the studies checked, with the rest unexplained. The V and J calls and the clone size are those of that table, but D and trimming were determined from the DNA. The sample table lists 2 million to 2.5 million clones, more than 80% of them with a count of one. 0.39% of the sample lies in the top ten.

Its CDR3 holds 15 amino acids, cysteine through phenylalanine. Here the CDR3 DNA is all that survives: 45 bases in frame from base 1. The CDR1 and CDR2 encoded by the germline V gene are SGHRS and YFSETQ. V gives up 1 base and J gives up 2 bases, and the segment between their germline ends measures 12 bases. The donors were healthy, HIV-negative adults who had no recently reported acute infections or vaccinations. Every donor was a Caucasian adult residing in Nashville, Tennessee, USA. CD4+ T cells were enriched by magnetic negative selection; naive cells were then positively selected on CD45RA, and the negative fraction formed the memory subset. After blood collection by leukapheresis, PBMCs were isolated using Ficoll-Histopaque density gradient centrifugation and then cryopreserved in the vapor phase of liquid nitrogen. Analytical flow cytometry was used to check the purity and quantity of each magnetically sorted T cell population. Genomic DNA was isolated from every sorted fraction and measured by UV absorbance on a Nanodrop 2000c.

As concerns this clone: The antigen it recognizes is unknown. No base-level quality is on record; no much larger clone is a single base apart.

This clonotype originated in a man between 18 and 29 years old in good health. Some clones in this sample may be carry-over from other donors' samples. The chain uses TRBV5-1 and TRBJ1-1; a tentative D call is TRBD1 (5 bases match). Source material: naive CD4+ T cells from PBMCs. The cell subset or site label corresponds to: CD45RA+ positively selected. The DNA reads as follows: TGCGCCAGCAGCTTGTTTGGCAGGGCCAACACTGAAGCTTTCTTT. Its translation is CASSLFGRANTEAFF.